This TCR beta chain was retrieved from a study of shared clonotypes between healthy human individuals. Across the whole study: Each donor had three CD4 naive, three CD4 memory, two CD8 naive and one CD8 memory plate.

Germline CDR1 and CDR2: MNHNY and SVGAGI (reference sequence). Deletions cut 5 bases from V and 2 bases from J, with 13 bases between. This CDR3 has 14 amino acids. Produced via immunoSEQ multiplex PCR; TCRdb's table is partial and in-frame only. The sample comprises about 980,000 clones, about three quarters of which are singletons, and over 1.3% rests with the top ten. The origin of this receptor is a man between 18 and 29 years old in good health. This chain joins TRBV6-6 and TRBJ2-7; D may be TRBD2 (5 bases). Sequenced material: memory CD4+ T cells sorted from blood. The subset here: CD45RA-negative fraction. This chain's CDR3 is CASSPHIGTYEQYF. In nucleotides, the CDR3 is TGTGCCAGCAGTCCTCATATCGGGACCTACGAGCAGTACTTC.